These T cell receptor beta chains were read from a single sample in a study of T cells in tuberculosis. Profiled with immunoSEQ multiplex PCR; TCRdb holds only in-frame clones, not every one. The table records some 30,000 clones, around 92% of them present only once. The sequencing input was PBMCs. The receptors shown here come from a donor between 5 and 29 years old with latent tuberculosis or without tuberculosis infection. Some clones in this sample may be carry-over from other donors' samples. The conserved cysteine and the conserved F or W are not part of the CDR3 here. A clone size is listed for some rows: how often the clone was seen (once, few, many), or a class if it is expanded.

TRBV14,TRBJ2-1,-,12,ASSLPSVYNEQF
TRBV11-2,TRBJ2-3,-,12,ASSLNRVTDTQY
TRBV7-9,TRBJ2-1,few,11,ASSGGTSAEQF
TRBV19,TRBJ1-1,-,11,ASSTSGGLEAF
TRBV30,TRBJ2-1,-,17,AWRFGLAGARRLSNEQF
TRBV5-1,TRBJ1-5,medium-sized,12,ASSSEGGNQPQH
TRBV11-2,TRBJ1-2,few,13,ASSRTGRSNYGYT
TRBV19,TRBJ2-3,-,13,ASSIAGGIDDTQY
TRBV30,TRBJ1-1,-,10,AWILGSTEAF
TRBV5-1,TRBJ2-7,-,13,ASSQGTDYPPEQY
TRBV10-3,TRBJ1-1,-,12,AISRTGRDTEAF
TRBV19,TRBJ1-2,-,12,ATTRRGANYGYT
TRBV5-1,TRBJ1-2,-,10,ASSPTGDGYT
TRBV27,TRBJ2-7,-,9,ASRTTYEQY
TRBV10-3,TRBJ1-2,-,11,ANQPGTGDGYT
TRBV6-1,TRBJ2-7,once,12,ASRRDRGKYEQY
TRBV4-1,TRBJ2-6,-,12,ASRGLSGANVLT
TRBV19,TRBJ1-2,-,12,ASSKQGVNYGYT
TRBV6-5,TRBJ1-6,few,10,ATSGSNSPLH
TRBV19,TRBJ1-1,-,12,ASSSTGANTEAF
TRBV27,TRBJ2-7,-,10,ASAQGSHEQY
TRBV5-1,TRBJ2-3,-,15,ASSLPTSGGLGDTQY
TRBV6-5,TRBJ1-1,-,10,ASSQGSGKAF
TRBV29-1,TRBJ1-2,-,12,SVSHGEGNYGYT
TRBV2,TRBJ2-7,-,10,ASSANSYEQY
TRBV19,TRBJ2-7,-,12,ASSPATGAYEQY
TRBV5-1,TRBJ2-5,-,12,ASSRQERQETQY
TRBV2,TRBJ2-3,once,12,ASSYLTGTDTQY
TRBV5-6,TRBJ1-2,-,14,ASSSLDRGAYYGYT
TRBV2,TRBJ2-4,-,13,ASSPSGGAFNIQY
TRBV4-1,TRBJ1-1,-,11,ASSPPGRTEAF
TRBV19,TRBJ2-3,-,13,ASREREGPADTQY
TRBV28,TRBJ2-7,-,13,ASSLELAGVGEQY
TRBV2,TRBJ2-1,-,13,ASGKPGLSNNEQF
TRBV19,TRBJ1-1,-,12,ASSNPGGNTEAF
TRBV6-1,TRBJ1-1,-,13,ASRDTGQMNTEAF
TRBV27,TRBJ1-4,once,12,ASSPDRGILKLF
TRBV2,TRBJ2-1,-,12,ASKGTSGGNEQF
TRBV4-2,TRBJ2-2,-,13,ASSQNGGNTGELF
TRBV10-2,TRBJ1-2,-,10,ASSDRGSGYT
TRBV5-6,TRBJ1-4,medium-sized,12,ASSSVGGNEKLF
TRBV6-1,TRBJ1-1,few,15,ASSEALMGRGSAEAF
TRBV5-5,TRBJ1-1,-,11,ASSFFVGPEAF
TRBV2,TRBJ2-2,-,12,ATPGQGKAGELF